This T cell receptor beta chain comes out of a study of blood T cell repertoires in COVID-19. Study in general: The United States, Italy and Spain supplied acute and convalescent COVID-19 samples. Sources were T cells, B-cell-depleted T cells, or PBMCs; the material itself was cDNA or gDNA.

As handled by the study authors: Reference gene primer amplification yielded estimated nucleated cell counts. Assay: immunoSEQ multiplex PCR; the TCRdb copy retains only in-frame clones and omits some. The V and J calls and clone size come from that table; D and trimming were worked out from the DNA. The sample gives roughly 180,000 clones, about 84% of which show up once; around 7% is in the top ten. This CDR3 has 18 residues. Germline loops: CDR1 SGHNT, CDR2 YYREEE (reference sequence). Trimming cost V 0 bases and J 0 bases; bases outside gene matches: 8. The sample comprised peripheral blood. The receptor comes from a human donor in a cohort sampled during active COVID-19. This sequence joins TRBV5-4 and TRBJ2-2; 7 positions match TRBD1. CDR3 protein: CASSLAFAGTANTGELFF. The CDR3 DNA sequence: TGTGCCAGCAGCTTGGCCTTTGCCGGGACAGCGAACACCGGGGAGCTGTTTTTT.